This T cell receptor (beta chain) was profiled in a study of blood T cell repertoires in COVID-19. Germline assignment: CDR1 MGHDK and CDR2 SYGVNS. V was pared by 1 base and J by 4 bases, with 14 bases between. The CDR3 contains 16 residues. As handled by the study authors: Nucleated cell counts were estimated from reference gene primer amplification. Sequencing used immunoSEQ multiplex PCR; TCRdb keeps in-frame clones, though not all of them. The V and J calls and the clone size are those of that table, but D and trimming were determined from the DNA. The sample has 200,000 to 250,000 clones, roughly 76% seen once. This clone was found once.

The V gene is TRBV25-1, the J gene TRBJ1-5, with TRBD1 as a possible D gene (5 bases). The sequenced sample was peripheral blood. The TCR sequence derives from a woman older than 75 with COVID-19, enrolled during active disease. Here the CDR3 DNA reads TGTGCCAGCAGTGAATGGGGGGAAATCGGAAATCAGCCCCAGCATTTT. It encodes CASSEWGEIGNQPQHF.